This TCR beta chain originates from a study of cytomegalovirus exposure and HLA in healthy donors. Study-level results: The authors listed roughly 150 TCR beta chains as cytomegalovirus-associated.

Concerning this clone itself: Its antigen is undetermined.

Likely unrecorded immune exposures existed in these nominally healthy donors. The PCR was carried out with 60 Vbeta primers and 13 Jbeta primers. Sequencing used immunoSEQ multiplex PCR; TCRdb keeps in-frame clones, though not all of them. The data show 150,000 or so clones, roughly 85% seen once. The CDR3 is 15 residues long. Germline CDR1 is LNHDA and CDR2 is SQIVND (reference sequence). V was trimmed by 6 bases and J by 5 bases, leaving 19 bases between them. The receptor was derived from a man younger than 35 in good health and CMV-seropositive. This chain links TRBV19 with TRBJ1-1; tentatively, D is TRBD1 (6 bases). Specimen: PBMCs. The CDR3 loop is CASSPLGGGDTEAFF. Written as DNA, the CDR3 is TGTGCCAGTAGCCCACTCGGGGGGGGCGATACTGAAGCTTTCTTT.